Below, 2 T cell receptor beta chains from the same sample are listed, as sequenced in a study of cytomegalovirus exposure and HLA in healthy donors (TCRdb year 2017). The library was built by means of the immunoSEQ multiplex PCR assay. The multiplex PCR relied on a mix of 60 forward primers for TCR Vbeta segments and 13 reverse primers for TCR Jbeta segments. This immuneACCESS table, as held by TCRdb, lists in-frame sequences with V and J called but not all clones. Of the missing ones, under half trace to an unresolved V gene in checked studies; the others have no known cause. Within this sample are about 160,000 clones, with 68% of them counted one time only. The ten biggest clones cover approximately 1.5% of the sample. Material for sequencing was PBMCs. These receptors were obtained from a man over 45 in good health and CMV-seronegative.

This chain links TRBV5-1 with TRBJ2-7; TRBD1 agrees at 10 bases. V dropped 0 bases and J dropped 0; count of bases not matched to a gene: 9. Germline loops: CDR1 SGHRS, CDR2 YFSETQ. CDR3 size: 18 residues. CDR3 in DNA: TGCGCCAGCAGCTTGGGGTCTCGACAGGGGGCCTTCTCCTACGAGCAGTACTTC. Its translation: CASSLGSRQGAFSYEQYF.

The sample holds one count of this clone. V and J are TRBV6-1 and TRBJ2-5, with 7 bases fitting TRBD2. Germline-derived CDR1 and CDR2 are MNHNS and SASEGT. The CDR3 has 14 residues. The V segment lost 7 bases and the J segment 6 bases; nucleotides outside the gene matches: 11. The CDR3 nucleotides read TGTGCCAGCACAGAGGGGAGGGGCGCGAAGACCCAGTACTTC. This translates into CASTEGRGAKTQYF.